This T cell receptor beta chain was captured in a study of blood T cells in healthy people across ages. This clonotype has more than one count but fewer than ten. Its specificity is not known. Just one base apart from a much larger clone, this may be a read error. Healthy Caucasian individuals from Russia aged 6 to 90 served as donors. The use of a sample-barcoded 5' primer and a J-beta primer mix characterized a second PCR of roughly 6 to 11 cycles. TCRdb fed the 5' RACE reads into MiXCR, producing one record per CDR3 protein. The sample lists 590,000 or so distinct CDR3 sequences, approximately 30% occurring once. CDR1 and CDR2 (germline): DFQATT, SNEGSKA (reference sequence). The CDR3 has 12 amino acids. General study results and limits: Age advanced and TCR beta diversity per million T cells fell, roughly linearly. Lack of knowledge of donor CMV status possibly confounded expanded clonotype changes.

The V gene is TRBV20-1, the J gene TRBJ1-1; a weak D match, TRBD1 (5 bases). The clonotype was recovered from a woman older than 75 in good health. The sample comprised blood. The CDR3 nucleotides read TGCAGGGCTACGGGGGGGAACACTGAAGCTTTCTTT. Its protein is CRATGGNTEAFF.